These T cell receptor beta chains were read from a single sample in a study of blood T cell repertoires in COVID-19. Profiled with immunoSEQ multiplex PCR; TCRdb holds only in-frame clones, not every one. The sample carries approximately 360,000 clones, 90% recorded once. The sequenced sample consisted of peripheral blood. The receptors stem from a man aged 18 to 29 with active or convalescent COVID-19. Each CDR3 is given with its conserved first and last residue. A D gene is named only where the DNA matches it firmly. The size entry is marked missing in some rows and otherwise reads once, few, many or a size class.

CDR3: CASRLGGPGTEAFF
DNA: TGTGCCAGTAGACTGGGGGGTCCGGGGACTGAAGCTTTCTTT
J: TRBJ1-1
size: -
D: -
V: TRBV19

CDR3: CASSHGTGAYEQYF
DNA: TGTGCCAGCAGCCATGGGACAGGAGCCTACGAGCAGTACTTC
J: TRBJ2-7
size: -
D: TRBD1
V: TRBV14

CDR3: CASSSRLGWSEQYF
DNA: TGTGCCAGCAGTTCCCGACTAGGGTGGAGCGAGCAGTACTTC
J: TRBJ2-7
size: -
D: -
V: TRBV28

CDR3: CSVAGSDTRVDTQYF
DNA: TGCAGCGTTGCTGGCTCGGACACAAGGGTAGATACGCAGTATTTT
J: TRBJ2-3
size: -
D: -
V: TRBV29-1

CDR3: CASSWRQGEPQHF
DNA: TGTGCCAGCAGTTGGAGACAGGGGGAGCCCCAGCATTTT
J: TRBJ1-5
size: -
D: TRBD1
V: TRBV27

CDR3: CATSPRGVNYGYTF
DNA: TGTGCCACCAGCCCTCGGGGTGTGAACTATGGCTACACCTTC
J: TRBJ1-2
size: -
D: -
V: TRBV15

CDR3: CASSLGTSGGPGELFF
DNA: TGCGCCAGCAGCTTGGGGACTAGCGGGGGACCCGGGGAGCTGTTTTTT
J: TRBJ2-2
size: once
D: TRBD2
V: TRBV5-1

CDR3: CATGQGYEQYF
DNA: TGTGCCACCGGACAGGGGTACGAGCAGTACTTC
J: TRBJ2-7
size: -
D: TRBD1
V: TRBV19

CDR3: CASKPTGGGYTF
DNA: TGTGCCAGCAAACCAACAGGGGGTGGCTACACCTTC
J: TRBJ1-2
size: -
D: TRBD1
V: TRBV3-1/TRBV3-2

CDR3: CASSLPGQGSDYGYTF
DNA: TGTGCCAGCAGTTTGCCGGGACAGGGGAGCGACTATGGCTACACCTTC
J: TRBJ1-2
size: -
D: TRBD1
V: TRBV28

CDR3: CASSSGLGDPDTQYF
DNA: TGCGCCAGCAGTTCGGGCCTAGGGGATCCAGATACGCAGTATTTT
J: TRBJ2-3
size: -
D: -
V: TRBV5-1

CDR3: CASSSGQNTGELFF
DNA: TGTGCCAGCAGCTCCGGACAGAACACCGGGGAGCTGTTTTTT
J: TRBJ2-2
size: -
D: -
V: TRBV7-9

CDR3: CASSYPYNEQFF
DNA: TGCGCCAGCAGCTATCCGTACAATGAGCAGTTCTTC
J: TRBJ2-1
size: once
D: -
V: TRBV5-1

CDR3: CASSFLVPDTQYF
DNA: TGTGCCAGCAGCTTTTTAGTGCCAGATACGCAGTATTTT
J: TRBJ2-3
size: -
D: -
V: TRBV6-2/TRBV6-3

CDR3: CASSLRGGNRDTQYF
DNA: TGTGCCAGCTCCCTTCGGGGCGGGAACCGAGATACGCAGTATTTT
J: TRBJ2-3
size: -
D: -
V: TRBV18

CDR3: CASSQGQSYGYTF
DNA: TGTGCCAGCAGTCAGGGACAGTCCTATGGCTACACCTTC
J: TRBJ1-2
size: -
D: TRBD1
V: TRBV12-3/TRBV12-4

CDR3: CASSQELPVEQYF
DNA: TGCGCCAGCAGCCAAGAATTGCCGGTCGAGCAGTACTTC
J: TRBJ2-7
size: -
D: -
V: TRBV4-3

CDR3: CASSPRQAANEKLFF
DNA: TGTGCCAGCAGCCCTCGACAGGCCGCTAATGAAAAACTGTTTTTT
J: TRBJ1-4
size: -
D: -
V: TRBV7-2

CDR3: CASSARTRPASSSYNEQFF
DNA: TGTGCCAGCAGCGCAAGGACAAGGCCGGCATCGAGCTCCTACAATGAGCAGTTCTTC
J: TRBJ2-1
size: -
D: -
V: TRBV9

CDR3: CASNQGGQGNYGYTF
DNA: TGTGCCAGCAACCAAGGGGGGCAGGGCAACTATGGCTACACCTTC
J: TRBJ1-2
size: -
D: -
V: TRBV3-1/TRBV3-2

CDR3: CASSITSGRNTGELFF
DNA: TGCGCCAGCAGCATTACTAGCGGGAGGAACACCGGGGAGCTGTTTTTT
J: TRBJ2-2
size: -
D: TRBD2
V: TRBV5-1

CDR3: CASIASGSSYNEQFF
DNA: TGTGCCAGCATCGCTAGCGGGAGCAGCTACAATGAGCAGTTCTTC
J: TRBJ2-1
size: -
D: TRBD2
V: TRBV19

CDR3: CASSLTTGGKGNTEAFF
DNA: TGCGCCAGCAGCTTGACTACAGGGGGGAAAGGGAACACTGAAGCTTTCTTT
J: TRBJ1-1
size: -
D: TRBD1
V: TRBV5-1

CDR3: CASTLDRAKTQYF
DNA: TGTGCCAGCACTTTAGACAGGGCCAAGACCCAGTACTTC
J: TRBJ2-5
size: -
D: TRBD1
V: TRBV28

CDR3: CASSQVTGGTGELFF
DNA: TGCGCCAGCAGCCAAGTAACAGGGGGCACCGGGGAGCTGTTTTTT
J: TRBJ2-2
size: -
D: TRBD1
V: TRBV4-3

CDR3: CAISETGSEAFF
DNA: TGTGCCATCAGTGAAACAGGGTCCGAAGCTTTCTTT
J: TRBJ1-1
size: -
D: -
V: TRBV10-3

CDR3: CAAYRGTGNTIYF
DNA: TGTGCCGCCTACAGGGGGACTGGAAACACCATATATTTT
J: TRBJ1-3
size: -
D: TRBD1
V: TRBV28

CDR3: CASSLDRYNEQFF
DNA: TGCGCCAGCAGCTTGGACAGGTACAATGAGCAGTTCTTC
J: TRBJ2-1
size: -
D: TRBD1
V: TRBV4-1

CDR3: CASSVRGLANYGYTF
DNA: TGTGCCAGCAGTGTCAGGGGTTTGGCTAACTATGGCTACACCTTC
J: TRBJ1-2
size: once
D: -
V: TRBV2

CDR3: CASKIGGGYTEAFF
DNA: TGTGCCTCCAAGATAGGGGGGGGCTACACTGAAGCTTTCTTT
J: TRBJ1-1
size: -
D: -
V: TRBV28

CDR3: CASSPDREETQYF
DNA: TGTGCCAGCAGCCCCGACAGGGAAGAGACCCAGTACTTC
J: TRBJ2-5
size: -
D: TRBD1
V: TRBV11-1

CDR3: CASSTRADTQYF
DNA: TGTGCCAGCTCAACTAGGGCCGATACGCAGTATTTT
J: TRBJ2-3
size: -
D: -
V: TRBV18

CDR3: CASSLVTGSSGSRTYEQYF
DNA: TGTGCCAGCAGCTTGGTCACGGGGTCGAGTGGGAGTAGAACCTACGAGCAGTACTTC
J: TRBJ2-7
size: -
D: -
V: TRBV5-6

CDR3: CASSSTDSNQPQHF
DNA: TGTGCCAGCTCATCTACAGATAGCAATCAGCCCCAGCATTTT
J: TRBJ1-5
size: -
D: -
V: TRBV18

CDR3: CASSPGLTTVTQYF
DNA: TGTGCCAGCAGCCCTGGACTAACTACGGTAACGCAGTATTTT
J: TRBJ2-3
size: -
D: -
V: TRBV11-2

CDR3: CASSPWGQGGDTEAFF
DNA: TGTGCCAGCAGCCCATGGGGACAGGGGGGGGACACTGAAGCTTTCTTT
J: TRBJ1-1
size: -
D: TRBD1
V: TRBV7-2

CDR3: CASSPGTALGQYF
DNA: TGTGCCAGCTCCCCTGGGACAGCCTTAGGGCAGTACTTC
J: TRBJ2-7
size: once
D: TRBD1
V: TRBV18

CDR3: CASSWGKTGTEAFF
DNA: TGTGCCAGCAGCTGGGGCAAGACAGGAACTGAAGCTTTCTTT
J: TRBJ1-1
size: -
D: -
V: TRBV5-4

CDR3: CASSRWAYSGANVLTF
DNA: TGCGCCAGCAGCCGCTGGGCCTACTCTGGGGCCAACGTGCTGACTTTC
J: TRBJ2-6
size: -
D: -
V: TRBV5-1

CDR3: CASSLLSGFVEQFF
DNA: TGCGCCAGCAGCTTACTATCAGGGTTTGTTGAGCAGTTCTTC
J: TRBJ2-1
size: -
D: -
V: TRBV5-1

CDR3: CASSYSPAPLDYGYTF
DNA: TGTGCCAGCAGTTACTCGCCAGCCCCCCTAGACTATGGCTACACCTTC
J: TRBJ1-2
size: -
D: -
V: TRBV6-2/TRBV6-3

CDR3: CASSFPDSGYGYTF
DNA: TGTGCCAGCAGCTTTCCGGACAGCGGCTATGGCTACACCTTC
J: TRBJ1-2
size: -
D: -
V: TRBV6-5

CDR3: CASSSQQGALGKLFF
DNA: TGTGCCAGCAGCTCGCAGCAGGGTGCTCTCGGAAAACTGTTTTTT
J: TRBJ1-4
size: once
D: -
V: TRBV7-9

CDR3: CASSLSNAGVNTEAFF
DNA: TGCGCCAGCAGCTTGTCCAACGCAGGGGTGAACACTGAAGCTTTCTTT
J: TRBJ1-1
size: -
D: -
V: TRBV5-1

CDR3: CASSHRTSATDTQYF
DNA: TGCGCCAGCAGCCACCGGACTAGCGCCACAGATACGCAGTATTTT
J: TRBJ2-3
size: -
D: TRBD2
V: TRBV4-3

CDR3: CASSLAWAGKAYNEQFF
DNA: TGTGCCAGCAGCTTAGCGTGGGCAGGGAAGGCCTACAATGAGCAGTTCTTC
J: TRBJ2-1
size: -
D: -
V: TRBV7-2

CDR3: CASTGEQAQYF
DNA: TGTGCCAGTACTGGGGAGCAGGCGCAGTATTTT
J: TRBJ2-3
size: -
D: -
V: TRBV19

CDR3: CASRPTGTIAEKLFF
DNA: TGTGCCAGCAGGCCTACCGGGACAATAGCCGAAAAACTGTTTTTT
J: TRBJ1-4
size: -
D: -
V: TRBV6-5

CDR3: CASSPGTPYNEQFF
DNA: TGTGCCAGCTCACCCGGGACTCCCTACAATGAGCAGTTCTTC
J: TRBJ2-1
size: -
D: -
V: TRBV18

CDR3: CASSDFRKGVTQPQHF
DNA: TGTGCCAGCAGTGACTTTCGGAAGGGGGTGACTCAGCCCCAGCATTTT
J: TRBJ1-5
size: few
D: -
V: TRBV6-4

CDR3: CASRKTVNTEAFF
DNA: TGTGCCAGCAGGAAGACAGTGAACACTGAAGCTTTCTTT
J: TRBJ1-1
size: once
D: -
V: TRBV2

CDR3: CASSFLVQPQHF
DNA: TGTGCCAGCAGTTTCCTCGTTCAGCCCCAGCATTTT
J: TRBJ1-5
size: -
D: -
V: TRBV28

CDR3: CASVGGRTYNSPLHF
DNA: TGTGCCTCCGTGGGGGGAAGGACCTATAATTCACCCCTCCACTTT
J: TRBJ1-6
size: -
D: -
V: TRBV6-5

CDR3: CASSQDHREQPQHF
DNA: TGCGCCAGCAGCCAAGACCACAGGGAGCAGCCCCAGCATTTT
J: TRBJ1-5
size: -
D: -
V: TRBV4-3